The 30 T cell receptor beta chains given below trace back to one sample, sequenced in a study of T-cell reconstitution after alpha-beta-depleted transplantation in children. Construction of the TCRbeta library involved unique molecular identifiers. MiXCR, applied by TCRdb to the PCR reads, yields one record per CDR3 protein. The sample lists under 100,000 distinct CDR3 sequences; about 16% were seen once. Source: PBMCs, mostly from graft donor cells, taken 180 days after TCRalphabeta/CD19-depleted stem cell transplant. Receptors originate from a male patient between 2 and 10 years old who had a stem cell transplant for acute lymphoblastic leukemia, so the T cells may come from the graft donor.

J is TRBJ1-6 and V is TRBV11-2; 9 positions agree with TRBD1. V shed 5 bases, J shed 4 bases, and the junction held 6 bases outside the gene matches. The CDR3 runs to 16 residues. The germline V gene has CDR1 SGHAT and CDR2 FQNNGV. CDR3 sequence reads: CASSPIGTGYNSPLHF. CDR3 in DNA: TGTGCCAGCAGCCCTATAGGGACAGGGTATAATTCACCCCTCCACTTT.

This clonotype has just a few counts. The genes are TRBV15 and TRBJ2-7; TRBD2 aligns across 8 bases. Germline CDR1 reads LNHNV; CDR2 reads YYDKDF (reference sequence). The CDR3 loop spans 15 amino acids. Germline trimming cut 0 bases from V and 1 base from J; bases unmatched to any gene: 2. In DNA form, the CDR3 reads TGTGCCACCAGCAGAGAGGGCGGGGGGTCCTACGAGCAGTACTTC. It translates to CATSREGGGSYEQYF.

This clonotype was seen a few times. The CDR3 region is CASSPSQGAGTEAFF. The CDR3 DNA reads as TGTGCCAGCAGTCCGTCACAGGGGGCTGGGACTGAAGCTTTCTTT. The chain couples TRBV12-3 or TRBV12-4 to TRBJ1-1; 9 bases are a match to TRBD1. The CDR3 is made up of 15 amino acids. V trimming: 5 bases; J trimming: 5 bases; junction bases outside the gene matches: 9.

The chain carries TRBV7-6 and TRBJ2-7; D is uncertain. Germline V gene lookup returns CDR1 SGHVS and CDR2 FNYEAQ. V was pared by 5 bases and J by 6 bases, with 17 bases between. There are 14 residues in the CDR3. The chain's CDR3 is CASSPGRPGSEQYF. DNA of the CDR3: TGTGCCAGCAGCCCCGGACGTCCAGGCAGCGAGCAGTACTTC.

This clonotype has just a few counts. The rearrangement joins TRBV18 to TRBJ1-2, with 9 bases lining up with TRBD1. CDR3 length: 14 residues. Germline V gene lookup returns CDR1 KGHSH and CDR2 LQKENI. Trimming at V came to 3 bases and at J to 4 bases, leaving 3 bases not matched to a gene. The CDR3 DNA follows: TGTGCCAGCTCACCGGAGGGACAGGGCTATGGCTACACCTTC. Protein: CASSPEGQGYGYTF. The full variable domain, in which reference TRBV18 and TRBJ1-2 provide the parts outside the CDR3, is NAGVMQNPRHLVRRRGQEARLRCSPMKGHSHVYWYRQLPEEGLKFMVYLQKENIIDESGMPKERFSAEFPKEGPSILRIQQVVRGDSAAYFCASSPEGQGYGYTFGSGTRLTVV.

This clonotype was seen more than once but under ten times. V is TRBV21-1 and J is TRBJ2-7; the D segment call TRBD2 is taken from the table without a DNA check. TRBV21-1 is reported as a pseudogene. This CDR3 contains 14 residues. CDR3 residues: CASTAVAGGYEQYF. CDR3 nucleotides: TGTGCCAGCACCGCAGTTGCGGGGGGCTACGAGCAGTACTTC.

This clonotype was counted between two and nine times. The CDR3 sequence is CSAREQSYEQYF. The CDR3 region has the DNA TGCAGTGCTAGAGAACAATCCTACGAGCAGTACTTC. This chain connects TRBV20-1 to TRBJ2-7, with unresolved D. The V and J ends lost 0 bases and 1 base respectively, with 4 bases between them. Germline V gene lookup returns CDR1 DFQATT and CDR2 SNEGSKA (reference sequence). CDR3 length: 12 amino acids.

The CDR3 nucleotides are TGTGCCAGCAGAGGTAGCGGGGGAAGAACCGGGGAGCTGTTTTTT. Translating gives CASRGSGGRTGELFF. The gene calls are TRBV3-1 and TRBJ2-2; 9 bases fit TRBD2. Germline lookup yields CDR1 LGHDT and CDR2 YNNKEL (reference sequence). Trimming cost V 6 bases and J 5 bases; bases outside gene matches: 7. The CDR3 spans 15 residues.

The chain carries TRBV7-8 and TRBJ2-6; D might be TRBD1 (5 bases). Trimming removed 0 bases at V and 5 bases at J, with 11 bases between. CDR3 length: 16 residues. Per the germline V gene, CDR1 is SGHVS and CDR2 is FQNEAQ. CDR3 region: CASSLAGRARANVLTF. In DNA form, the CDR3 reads TGTGCCAGCAGCTTAGCCGGCAGGGCGAGGGCCAACGTCCTGACTTTC.

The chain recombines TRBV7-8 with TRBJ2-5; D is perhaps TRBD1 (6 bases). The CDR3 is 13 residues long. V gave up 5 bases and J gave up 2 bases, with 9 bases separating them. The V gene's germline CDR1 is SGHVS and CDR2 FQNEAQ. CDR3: CASSMGHQETQYF. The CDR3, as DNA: TGTGCCAGCAGCATGGGACATCAAGAGACCCAGTACTTC.

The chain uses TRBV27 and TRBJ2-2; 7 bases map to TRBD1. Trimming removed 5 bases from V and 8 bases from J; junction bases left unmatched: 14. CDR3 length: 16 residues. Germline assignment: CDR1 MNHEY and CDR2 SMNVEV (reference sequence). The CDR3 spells CASSHQVRQGEGELFF. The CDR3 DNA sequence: TGTGCCAGCAGTCACCAAGTGAGACAGGGTGAGGGGGAGCTGTTTTTT.

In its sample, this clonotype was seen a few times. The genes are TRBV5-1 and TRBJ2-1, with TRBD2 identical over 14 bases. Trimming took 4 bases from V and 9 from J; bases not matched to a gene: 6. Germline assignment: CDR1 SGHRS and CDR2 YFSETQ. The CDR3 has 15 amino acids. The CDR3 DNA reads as TGCGCCAGCAGCCTGACTAGCGGGGGGGACGGTGAGCAGTTCTTC. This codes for CASSLTSGGDGEQFF.

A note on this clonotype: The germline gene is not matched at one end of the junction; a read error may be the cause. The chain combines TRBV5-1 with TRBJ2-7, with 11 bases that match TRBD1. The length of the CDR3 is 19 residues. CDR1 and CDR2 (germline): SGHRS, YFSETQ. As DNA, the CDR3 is TGCGCCAGCAGCCCACCTTTGGACCGGGACAGGGGGTCCCTCTACGAGCCGTACTTC. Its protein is CASSPPLDRDRGSLYEPYF.

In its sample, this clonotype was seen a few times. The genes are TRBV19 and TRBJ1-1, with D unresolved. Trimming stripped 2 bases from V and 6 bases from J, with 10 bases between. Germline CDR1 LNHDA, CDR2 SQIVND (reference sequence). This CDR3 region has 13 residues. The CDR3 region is CASSILLMAEAFF. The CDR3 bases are TGTGCCAGTAGTATATTACTTATGGCTGAAGCTTTCTTT.

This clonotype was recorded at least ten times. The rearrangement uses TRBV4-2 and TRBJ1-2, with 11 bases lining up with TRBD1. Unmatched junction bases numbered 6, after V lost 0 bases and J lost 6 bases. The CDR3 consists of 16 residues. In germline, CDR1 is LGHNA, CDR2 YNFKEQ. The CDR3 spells CASSQDPGQGAHGYTF. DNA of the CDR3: TGTGCCAGCAGCCAAGATCCAGGACAGGGGGCGCATGGCTACACCTTC.

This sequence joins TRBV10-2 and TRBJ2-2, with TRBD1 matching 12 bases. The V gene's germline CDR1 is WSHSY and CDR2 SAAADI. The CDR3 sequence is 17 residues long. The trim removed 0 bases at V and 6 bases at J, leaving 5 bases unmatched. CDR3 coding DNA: TGCGCCAGCAGTGAGTCAAGGGACAGGGGGCTCTCCGGGGAGCTGTTTTTT. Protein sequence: CASSESRDRGLSGELFF.

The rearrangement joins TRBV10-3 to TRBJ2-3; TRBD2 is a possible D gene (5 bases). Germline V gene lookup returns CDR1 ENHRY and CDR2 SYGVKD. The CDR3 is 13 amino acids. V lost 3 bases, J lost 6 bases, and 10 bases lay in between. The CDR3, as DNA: TGTGCCATCAGTGATCTTCCGGGGGATACGCAGTATTTT. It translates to CAISDLPGDTQYF.

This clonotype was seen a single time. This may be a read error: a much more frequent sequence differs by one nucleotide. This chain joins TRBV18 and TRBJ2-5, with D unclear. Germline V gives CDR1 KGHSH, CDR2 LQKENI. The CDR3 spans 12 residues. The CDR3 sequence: CASSSISETQCF. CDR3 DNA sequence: TGTGCCAGCTCATCAATTTCGGAGACCCAGTGCTTC.

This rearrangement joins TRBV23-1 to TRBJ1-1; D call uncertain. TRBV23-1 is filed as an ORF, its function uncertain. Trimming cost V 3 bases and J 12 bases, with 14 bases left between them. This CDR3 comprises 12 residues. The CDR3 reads CASSQRLDETFF. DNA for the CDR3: TGCGCCAGCAGTCAGCGCCTAGACGAAACTTTCTTT.

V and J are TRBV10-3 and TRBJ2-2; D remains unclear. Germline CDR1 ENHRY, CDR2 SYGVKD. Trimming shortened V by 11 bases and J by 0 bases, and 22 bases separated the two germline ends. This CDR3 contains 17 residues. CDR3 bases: TGTGCCGTTCTAAAAAGTCGTGGCACCCCGAACACCGGGGAGCTGTTTTTT. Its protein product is CAVLKSRGTPNTGELFF.

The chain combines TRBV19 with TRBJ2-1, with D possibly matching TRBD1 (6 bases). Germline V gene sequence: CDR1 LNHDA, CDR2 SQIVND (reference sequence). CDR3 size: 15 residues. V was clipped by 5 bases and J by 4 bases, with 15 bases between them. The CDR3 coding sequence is TGTGCCAGTAGTTTAACCGGGACATCTTACAATGAGCAGTTCTTC. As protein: CASSLTGTSYNEQFF.

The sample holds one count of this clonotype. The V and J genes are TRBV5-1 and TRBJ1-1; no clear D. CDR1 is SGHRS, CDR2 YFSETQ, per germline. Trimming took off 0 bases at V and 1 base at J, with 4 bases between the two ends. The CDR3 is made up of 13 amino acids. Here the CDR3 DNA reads TGCGCCAGCAGCTTGGCCCGGAACACTGAAGCTTTCTTT. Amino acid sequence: CASSLARNTEAFF.

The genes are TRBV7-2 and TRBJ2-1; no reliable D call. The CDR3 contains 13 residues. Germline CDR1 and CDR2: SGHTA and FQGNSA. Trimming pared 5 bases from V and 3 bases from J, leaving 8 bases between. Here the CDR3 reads CASSHPVYNEQFF. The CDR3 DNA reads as TGTGCCAGCAGCCATCCCGTCTACAATGAGCAGTTCTTC.

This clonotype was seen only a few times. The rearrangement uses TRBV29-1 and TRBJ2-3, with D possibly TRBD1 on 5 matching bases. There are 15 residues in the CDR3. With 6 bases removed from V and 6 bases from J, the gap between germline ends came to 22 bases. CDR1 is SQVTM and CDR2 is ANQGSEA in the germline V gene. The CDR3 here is CSVARPGSFGDTQYF. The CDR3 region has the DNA TGCAGCGTCGCTCGTCCAGGGTCTTTCGGTGATACGCAGTATTTT.

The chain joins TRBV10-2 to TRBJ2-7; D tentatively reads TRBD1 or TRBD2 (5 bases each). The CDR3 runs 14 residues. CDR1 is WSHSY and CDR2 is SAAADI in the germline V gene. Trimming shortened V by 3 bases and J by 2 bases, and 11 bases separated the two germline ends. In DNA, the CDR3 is TGCGCCAGCAGTGATCCTTCGGGGCCCTACGAGCAGTACTTC. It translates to CASSDPSGPYEQYF.

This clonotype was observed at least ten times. As DNA, the CDR3 is TGTGCCAGCAGTCCCCTGGACTTTGACAATGAAAAACTGTTTTTT. This codes for CASSPLDFDNEKLFF. The V call is TRBV27, the J call TRBJ1-4; the D is unclear. The CDR3 loop spans 15 amino acids. In germline, CDR1 is MNHEY, CDR2 SMNVEV (reference sequence). V was shortened by 5 bases and J by 5 bases, with 15 bases between the two germline ends.

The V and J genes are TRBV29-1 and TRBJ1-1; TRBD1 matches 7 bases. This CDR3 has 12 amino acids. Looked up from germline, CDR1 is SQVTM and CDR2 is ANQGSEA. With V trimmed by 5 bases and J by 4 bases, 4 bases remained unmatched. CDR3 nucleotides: TGCAGCGTTACAGGGGAGAGCACTGAAGCTTTCTTT. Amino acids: CSVTGESTEAFF.

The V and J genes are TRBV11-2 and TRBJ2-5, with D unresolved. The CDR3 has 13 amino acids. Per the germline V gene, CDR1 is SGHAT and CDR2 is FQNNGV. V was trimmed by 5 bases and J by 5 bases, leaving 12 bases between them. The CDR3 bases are TGTGCCAGCAGCCTTCCTCGCCTGGAGACCCAGTACTTC. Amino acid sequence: CASSLPRLETQYF.

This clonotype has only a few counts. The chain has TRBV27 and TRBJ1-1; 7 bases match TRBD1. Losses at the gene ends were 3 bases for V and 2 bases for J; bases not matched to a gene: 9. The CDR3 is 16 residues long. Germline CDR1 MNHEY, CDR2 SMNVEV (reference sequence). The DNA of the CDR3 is TGTGCCAGCAGTTTGGCCCACAGGGGAGGAAACACTGAAGCTTTCTTT. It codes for CASSLAHRGGNTEAFF.

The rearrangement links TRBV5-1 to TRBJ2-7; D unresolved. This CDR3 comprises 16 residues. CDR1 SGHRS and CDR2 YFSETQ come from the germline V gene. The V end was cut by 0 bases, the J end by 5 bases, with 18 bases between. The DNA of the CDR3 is TGCGCCAGCAGCTTGGGCCTTATCCCCCGACCCCACGAGCAGTACTTC. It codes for CASSLGLIPRPHEQYF.